This TCR beta chain emerged from a study of CD8 T cells in Susac syndrome (dated by TCRdb to between 2017 and 2020). As for the study more broadly: Among the Susac syndrome patients who were sequenced, clinically active disease was present in six and clinical remission was observed in fewer than ten. Repertoire sequencing was used to test whether CD8+ T cell activation and differentiation in Susac syndrome was antigen driven. At the time of blood withdrawal, Susac syndrome patients were either therapy-naive, taking corticosteroids (with some also receiving IVIg), or on IVIg alone.

RNA was extracted using the RNeasy kit, and 0.5 to 1 microgram was reverse transcribed with random hexamers. The immunoSEQ multiplex PCR assay, which covers 54 Vbeta and 13 Jbeta segments, was used to amplify TCR beta CDR3 regions. To correct PCR amplification bias, a synthetic template baseline was used for both primer optimization and computational correction. Under the source paper's analysis protocol: Reads were annotated to V, D and J genes per IMGT and analyzed with immunoSEQ Analyzer, keeping only productive sequences. To calculate clonality, Shannon entropy was normalized by log2 of the number of productive unique sequences and then subtracted from one. For each patient and control, public and private clones were evaluated within the 100 most prevalent clones. Clones were defined as Susac-specific when absent from the healthy and MS cohorts, from roughly 1,100 published viral clones and from other ImmuneACCESS disease sequences. TCRdb ran its own pipeline on the public reads, namely fastp trimming at Q25 and MiXCR clone calling, and kept in-frame beta chains. One record per CDR3 amino acid sequence lists the most common genes and DNA. TCRdb, not the original authors, processed these V and J calls. The sample data list some 180,000 distinct CDR3 sequences, and 90% to 95% of these were observed just once. 0.085% to 0.09% of the sample rests with the top ten.

Between the V and J ends, shortened by 10 bases and 12 bases respectively, the junction contains 13 bases. According to the germline V gene (reference sequence), CDR1 reads MNHNY and CDR2 reads SVGAGI. From its cysteine to its phenylalanine, the CDR3 spans 10 amino acids. This entry keeps only the CDR3 DNA: 30 bases, framed from base 1. Peripheral blood CD8+ and CD4+ T cells from healthy donors, Susac syndrome patients and multiple sclerosis patients were profiled by high-throughput TCR beta sequencing. Susac syndrome patients met recently defined diagnostic criteria for definite or probable disease. Bulk CD8+ and CD4+ T cells were purified magnetically by negative isolation, whereas CD8+ TEMRA cells were enriched by FACS. Blood was collected in EDTA tubes and processed within 24 hours, with PBMCs isolated through density gradient centrifugation. PBMCs intended for TCR sequencing were cryopreserved in liquid nitrogen and were subsequently thawed in a 37 degrees C water bath. The sorted or isolated CD4+, CD8+ and CD8+ TEMRA cells had a purity of 90% or higher.

Overall results and qualifications from the work: In patients with Susac syndrome, the CD4+ T cell repertoire showed no detectable clonal expansion. The number of individuals in the TCR sequencing and HLA analysis was acknowledged as relatively small.

For this clonotype: No antigen is known for it. No base-level quality is on record; no much larger clone is a single base apart.

The sample consisted of CD4+ T cells from PBMCs. The sequence was obtained from a human donor with Susac syndrome. The V and J segments used are TRBV6-6 and TRBJ2-1; the D gene is possibly TRBD1, with 6 bases matching. This receptor has the CDR3 CATKGDGQFF. The sequence in DNA is TGTGCCACCAAGGGGGACGGGCAGTTCTTC.